This TCR beta chain is from a study of T cells in localized non-small cell lung cancer. Study-wide results and limits: In uninvolved adjacent lung, T cell clonality reached its highest value, exceeding tumor. Appearing in adjacent lung were a median approximately 50 of the top 100 tumor clones.

Assay used: immunoSEQ multiplex PCR; TCRdb lists only in-frame clones, some missing. The table has tens of thousands of clones, 90% to 95% seen once. This clone was seen only a few times. Its antigen is still unknown. The germline CDR1 and CDR2 sequences are SGHVS and FQNEAQ. V was shortened by 1 base and J by 9 bases, with 13 bases between the two germline ends. CDR3 size: 14 residues. The material sequenced was peripheral blood, taken before any cancer treatment. The sequence was obtained from an older female donor with stage I lung adenocarcinoma. This chain links TRBV7-8 with TRBJ1-5; no definite D call. In DNA form, the CDR3 reads TGTGCCAGCAGCTTAGAGGCGCTCCTGCGGCCCCAGCATTTT. Residues: CASSLEALLRPQHF.